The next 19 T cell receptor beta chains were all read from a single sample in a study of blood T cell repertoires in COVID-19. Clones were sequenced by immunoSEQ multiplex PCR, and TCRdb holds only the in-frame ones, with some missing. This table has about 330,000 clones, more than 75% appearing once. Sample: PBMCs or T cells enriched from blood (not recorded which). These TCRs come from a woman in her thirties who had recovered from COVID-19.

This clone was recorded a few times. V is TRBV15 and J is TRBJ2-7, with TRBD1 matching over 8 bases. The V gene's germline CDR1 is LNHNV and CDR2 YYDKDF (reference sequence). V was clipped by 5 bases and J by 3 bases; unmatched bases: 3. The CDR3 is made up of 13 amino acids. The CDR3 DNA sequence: TGTGCCACCAGCGTCGGACAGGGCTACGAGCAGTACTTC. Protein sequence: CATSVGQGYEQYF.

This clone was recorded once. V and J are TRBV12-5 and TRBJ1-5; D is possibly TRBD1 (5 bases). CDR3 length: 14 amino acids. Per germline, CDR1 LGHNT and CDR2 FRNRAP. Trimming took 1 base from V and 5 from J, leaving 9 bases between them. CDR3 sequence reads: CASGLAGGDQPQHF. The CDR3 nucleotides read TGTGCTAGTGGTTTGGCCGGGGGGGATCAGCCCCAGCATTTT.

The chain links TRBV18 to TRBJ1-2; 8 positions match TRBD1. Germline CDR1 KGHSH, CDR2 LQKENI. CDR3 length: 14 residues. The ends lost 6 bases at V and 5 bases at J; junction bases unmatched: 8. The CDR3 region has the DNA TGTGCCAGCTCCCCCGATCAGGGGGCTTATGGCTACACCTTC. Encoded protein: CASSPDQGAYGYTF.

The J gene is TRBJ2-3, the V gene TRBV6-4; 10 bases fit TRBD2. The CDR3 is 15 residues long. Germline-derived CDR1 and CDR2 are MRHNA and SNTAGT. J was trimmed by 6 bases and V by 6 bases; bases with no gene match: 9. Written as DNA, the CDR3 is TGTGCCAGCAGCCCCAGAGCGGGGGGGTTGGATACGCAGTATTTT. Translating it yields CASSPRAGGLDTQYF.

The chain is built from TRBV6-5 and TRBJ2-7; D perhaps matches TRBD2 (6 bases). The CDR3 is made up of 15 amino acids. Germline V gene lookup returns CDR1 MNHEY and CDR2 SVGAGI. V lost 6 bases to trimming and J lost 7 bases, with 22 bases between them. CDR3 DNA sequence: TGTGCCAGCAGGCACCGGACGGTTCTCCGGGGGGAGCAGTACTTC. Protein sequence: CASRHRTVLRGEQYF.

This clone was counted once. The CDR3 reads CASSLVTGTYSNQPQHF. The CDR3 DNA sequence: TGTGCCAGCAGCTTAGTGACAGGGACTTATAGCAATCAGCCCCAGCATTTT. The V call is TRBV7-9, the J call TRBJ1-5; 7 positions match TRBD1. Germline V gene sequence: CDR1 SEHNR, CDR2 FQNEAQ (reference sequence). The CDR3 contains 17 residues. Trimming removed 1 base from V and 0 bases from J; junction bases left unmatched: 6.

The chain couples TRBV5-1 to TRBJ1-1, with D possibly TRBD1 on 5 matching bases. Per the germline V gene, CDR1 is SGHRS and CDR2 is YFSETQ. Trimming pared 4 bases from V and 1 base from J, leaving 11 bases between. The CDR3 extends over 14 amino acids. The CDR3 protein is CASSLQTANTEAFF. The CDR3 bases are TGCGCCAGCAGCCTTCAGACAGCGAACACTGAAGCTTTCTTT.

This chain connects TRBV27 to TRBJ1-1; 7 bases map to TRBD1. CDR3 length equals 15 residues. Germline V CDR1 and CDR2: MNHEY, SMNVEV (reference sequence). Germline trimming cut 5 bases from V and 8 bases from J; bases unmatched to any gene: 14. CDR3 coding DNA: TGTGCCAGCAGTACTAACAGGGACAGAGACGTCGAAGCTTTCTTT. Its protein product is CASSTNRDRDVEAFF.

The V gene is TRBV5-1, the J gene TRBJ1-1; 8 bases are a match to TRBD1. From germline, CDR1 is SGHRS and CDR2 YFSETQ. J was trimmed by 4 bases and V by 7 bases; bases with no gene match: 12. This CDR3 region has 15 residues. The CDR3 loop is CASGDRRKSITEAFF. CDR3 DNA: TGCGCCAGCGGGGACAGGCGGAAATCGATCACTGAAGCTTTCTTT.

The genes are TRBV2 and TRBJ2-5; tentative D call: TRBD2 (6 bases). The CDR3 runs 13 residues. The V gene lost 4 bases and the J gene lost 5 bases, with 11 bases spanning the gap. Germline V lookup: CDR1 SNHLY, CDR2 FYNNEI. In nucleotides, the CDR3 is TGTGCCAGCAGTGGGGGGGACGGGGAGACCCAGTACTTC. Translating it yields CASSGGDGETQYF.

The CDR3 DNA sequence: TGTGCCAGCAGCTTAAGAAGGAGGACTGAAGCTTTCTTT. Translated: CASSLRRRTEAFF. The V gene is TRBV11-3, the J gene TRBJ1-1; unclear D gene. V lost 2 bases, J lost 5 bases, and 9 bases lay in between. The CDR3 is 13 amino acids. CDR1 is SGHNT, CDR2 YENEEA, per germline.

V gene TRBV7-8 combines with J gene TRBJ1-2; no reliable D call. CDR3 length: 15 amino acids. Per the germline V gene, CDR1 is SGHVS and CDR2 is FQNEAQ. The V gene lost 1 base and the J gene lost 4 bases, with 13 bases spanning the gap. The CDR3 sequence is CASSLENVVGYGYTF. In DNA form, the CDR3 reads TGTGCCAGCAGCTTAGAGAATGTGGTCGGCTATGGCTACACCTTC.

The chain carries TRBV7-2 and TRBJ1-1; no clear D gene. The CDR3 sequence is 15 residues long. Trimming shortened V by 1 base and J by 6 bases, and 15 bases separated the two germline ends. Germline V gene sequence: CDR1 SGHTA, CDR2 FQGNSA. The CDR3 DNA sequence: TGTGCCAGCAGCTTAGTTGGAGGGAGGCGGGCTGAAGCTTTCTTT. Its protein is CASSLVGGRRAEAFF.

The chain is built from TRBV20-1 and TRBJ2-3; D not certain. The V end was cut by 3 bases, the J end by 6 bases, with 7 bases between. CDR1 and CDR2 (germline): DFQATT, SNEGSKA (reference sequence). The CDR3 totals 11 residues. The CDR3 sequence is CSARAFDTQYF. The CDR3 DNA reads TGCAGTGCTAGGGCATTTGATACGCAGTATTTT.

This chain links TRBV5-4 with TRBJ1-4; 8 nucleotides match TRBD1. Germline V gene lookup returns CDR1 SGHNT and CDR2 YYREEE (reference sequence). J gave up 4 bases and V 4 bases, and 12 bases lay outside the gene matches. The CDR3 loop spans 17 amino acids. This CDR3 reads CASSKGAGQGNNEKLFF. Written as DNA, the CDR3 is TGTGCCAGCAGCAAAGGAGCCGGACAGGGTAATAATGAAAAACTGTTTTTT.

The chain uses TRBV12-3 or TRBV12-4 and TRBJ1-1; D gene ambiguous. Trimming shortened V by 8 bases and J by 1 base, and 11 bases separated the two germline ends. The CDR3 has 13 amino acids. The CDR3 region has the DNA TGTGCCAGCCATCGTACGGGGAACACTGAAGCTTTCTTT. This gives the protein CASHRTGNTEAFF.

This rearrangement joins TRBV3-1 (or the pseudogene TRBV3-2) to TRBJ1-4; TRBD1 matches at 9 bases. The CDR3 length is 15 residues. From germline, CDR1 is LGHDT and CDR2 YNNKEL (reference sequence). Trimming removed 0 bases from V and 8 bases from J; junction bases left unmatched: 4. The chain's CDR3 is CASSQDYRGREKLFF. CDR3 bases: TGTGCCAGCAGCCAAGATTACAGGGGGCGGGAAAAACTGTTTTTT.

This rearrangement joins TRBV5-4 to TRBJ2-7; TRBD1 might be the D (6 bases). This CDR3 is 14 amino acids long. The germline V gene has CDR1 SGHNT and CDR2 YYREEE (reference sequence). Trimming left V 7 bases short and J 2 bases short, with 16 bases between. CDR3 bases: TGTGCCAGCGCACAGGGAAATCCCCCCTACGAGCAGTACTTC. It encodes CASAQGNPPYEQYF. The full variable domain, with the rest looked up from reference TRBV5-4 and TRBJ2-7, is ETGVTQSPTHLIKTRGQQVTLRCSSQSGHNTVSWYQQALGQGPQFIFQYYREEENGRGNFPPRFSGLQFPNYSSELNVNALELDDSALYLCASAQGNPPYEQYFGPGTRLTVT.

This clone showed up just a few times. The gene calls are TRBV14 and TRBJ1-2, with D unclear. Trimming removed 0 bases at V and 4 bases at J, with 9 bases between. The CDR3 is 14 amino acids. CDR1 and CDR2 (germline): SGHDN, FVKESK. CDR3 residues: CASSQDSQIYGYTF. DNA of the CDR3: TGTGCCAGCAGCCAAGATTCCCAGATCTATGGCTACACCTTC.